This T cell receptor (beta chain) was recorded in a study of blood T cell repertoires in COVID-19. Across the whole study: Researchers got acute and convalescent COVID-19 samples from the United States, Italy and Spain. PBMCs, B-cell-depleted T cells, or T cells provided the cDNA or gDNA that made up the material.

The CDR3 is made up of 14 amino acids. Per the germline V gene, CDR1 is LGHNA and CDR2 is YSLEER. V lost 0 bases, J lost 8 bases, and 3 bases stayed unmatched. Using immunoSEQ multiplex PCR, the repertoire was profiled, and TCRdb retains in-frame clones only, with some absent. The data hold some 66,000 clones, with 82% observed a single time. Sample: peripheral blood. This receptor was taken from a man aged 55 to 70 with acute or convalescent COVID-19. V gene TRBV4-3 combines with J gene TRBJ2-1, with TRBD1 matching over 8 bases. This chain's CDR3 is CASSQELQGDEQFF. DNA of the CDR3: TGCGCCAGCAGCCAAGAGCTACAGGGGGATGAGCAGTTCTTC.